This T cell receptor beta chain was sequenced for a study of OX40 agonist ivuxolimab in advanced cancers. Study-level background: Ivuxolimab was a fully human IgG2 agonistic monoclonal antibody targeting the costimulatory receptor OX40 (CD134). Intravenous ivuxolimab was administered to patients every 2 weeks at six dose levels: 0.01, 0.1, 0.3, 1.5, 3 and 10 mg/kg. Of the roughly 52 patients in dose escalation, 19 had hepatocellular carcinoma, some 15 had melanoma, 9 had renal cell carcinoma and 9 had head and neck cancer. In the dose-escalation cohort, 65% to 85% of patients were male, and the mean age was around 60 years with a range of roughly 20 to 80. Patients were allowed to have had prior anti-PD-1, anti-PD-L1 or anti-CTLA-4 therapy, and approximately 41% of the dose-escalation patients had previously received checkpoint inhibitors. Partial responses occurred in three dose-escalation patients, of whom one had hepatocellular carcinoma and two had cutaneous melanoma. The point of sequencing TCRbeta in the periphery was to test whether ivuxolimab changed TCR sequence diversity and drove clonal T-cell expansion. The monotherapy dose-escalation portion (N = 52 patients) of the phase I ivuxolimab trial is reported in the paper. Here is what the overall study found, with its caveats: The antigen specificity of the peripheral T cells that underwent clonal expansion was not determined. After ivuxolimab, more expanded clones were found on average in CD8+ T cells than in CD4+ T cells. At doses of 0.1 to 3.0 mg/kg, clonal expansion of both CD4+ and CD8+ blood T cells was observed from baseline to week 6. Partial responders in the 0.1-3.0 mg/kg groups had among the lowest normalized peripheral clonal expansion, especially among CD8+ T cells. Low levels of normalized T-cell clonal expansion were also seen in some patients who did not respond.

Germline trimming amounts to 3 bases on V and 6 bases on J, with 13 as the count of junction bases outside the gene matches. Measured from the cysteine to the phenylalanine, the CDR3 is 17 residues long. Only the CDR3 part of the read is kept: 51 bases, read in frame from the first base. The germline V gene (reference sequence) provides CDR1 MNHEY and CDR2 SMNVEV. Remarks on this clone: Its cognate antigen has yet to be identified. Within one base of it there is no much larger clone, and no base qualities were kept.

The trial excluded patients who had a history of autoimmune disease or who were on systemic immunosuppression. Peripheral blood for TCR sequencing was collected from all dose cohorts at baseline, on cycle 4 day 1, and on cycle 7 day 1. The samples were drawn from a first-in-human, open-label, multicenter phase I dose-escalation trial of ivuxolimab. Adults with locally advanced or metastatic head and neck squamous cell, hepatocellular, melanoma or renal cell carcinoma were enrolled in the trial. Before TCR sequencing, CD4+ T cells and CD8+ T cells were sorted from peripheral blood as separate populations. Genomic DNA was isolated from the sorted cells so that the TCRbeta CDR3 region could be sequenced. The immunoSEQ Assay was used to sequence the TCRbeta CDR3 regions. TCRdb provides this immuneACCESS table in a form limited to in-frame rearrangements. Some clones are lacking; in checked studies, under half of them reflect an unresolved V gene, and why the rest are absent is not known. Present in this sample are around 72,000 clones, more than 80% of which were seen just once. Around 8.2% of the sample goes to the ten largest clones.

The sequenced sample was CD4+ or CD8+ T cells sorted from blood, obtained in a trial of the OX40 agonist ivuxolimab. The chain is made from TRBV27 and TRBJ2-2; 7 central bases correspond to TRBD1. This receptor was obtained from an adult with an advanced solid tumor such as melanoma, head and neck, liver or kidney cancer. The nucleotide sequence reads as follows: TGTGCCAGCAGTTTCTCCCGACAGGGTCATGGGTCCGGGGAGCTGTTTTTT. Its translation reads: CASSFSRQGHGSGELFF.